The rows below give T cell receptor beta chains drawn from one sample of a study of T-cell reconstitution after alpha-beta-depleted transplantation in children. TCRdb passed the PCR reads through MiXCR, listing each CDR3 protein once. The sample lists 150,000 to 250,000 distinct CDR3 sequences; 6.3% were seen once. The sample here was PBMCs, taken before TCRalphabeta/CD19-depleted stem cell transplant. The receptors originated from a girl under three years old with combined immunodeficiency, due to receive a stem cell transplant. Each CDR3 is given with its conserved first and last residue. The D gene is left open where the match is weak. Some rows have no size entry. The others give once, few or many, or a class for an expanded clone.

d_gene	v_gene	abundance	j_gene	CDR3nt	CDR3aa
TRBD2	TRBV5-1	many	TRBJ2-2	TGCGCCAGCAGTCCCCCGGGACTAGTTGTGGAGCTGTTTTTT	CASSPPGLVVELFF
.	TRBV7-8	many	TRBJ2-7	TGTGCCAGCAGCTTAGCGCGAAGGGTCTACGAGCAGTACTTC	CASSLARRVYEQYF
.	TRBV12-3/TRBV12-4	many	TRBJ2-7	TGTGCCAGCAGTGCAGGGGCCCCACTTGTCTACGAGCAGTACTTC	CASSAGAPLVYEQYF
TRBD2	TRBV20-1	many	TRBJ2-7	TGCAGTGCTCTTAGCGGGACTTGGAGCTACGAGCAGTACTTC	CSALSGTWSYEQYF
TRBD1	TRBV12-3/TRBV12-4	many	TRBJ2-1	TGTGCCAGCAGTTCCCGATTTAACAGGGGAGAGTGGGACAATGAGCAGTTCTTC	CASSSRFNRGEWDNEQFF
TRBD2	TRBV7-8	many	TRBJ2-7	TGTGCCAGCAGCTTCGGACTAGCGGGAGGCAATCCCTACGAGCAGTACTTC	CASSFGLAGGNPYEQYF
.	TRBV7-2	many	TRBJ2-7	TGTGCCAGCAGCTTTTTAATAGGGACGGCGATGACCTACGAGCAGTACTTC	CASSFLIGTAMTYEQYF
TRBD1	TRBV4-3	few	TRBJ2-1	TGCGCCAGCAGCCGTGGCGGGACAGGGGGGAGCAATGAGCAGTTCTTC	CASSRGGTGGSNEQFF
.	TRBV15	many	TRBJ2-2	TGTGCCACCAGCCTCGATGGGGACGGGGAGCTGTTTTTT	CATSLDGDGELFF
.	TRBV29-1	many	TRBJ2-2	TGCAGCGTTGTCGGACAGAACACCGGGGAGCTGTTTTTT	CSVVGQNTGELFF
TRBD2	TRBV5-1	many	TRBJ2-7	TGCGCCAGCAGCTTGGATTACAGCGGGAGTGGCTACGAGCAGTACTTC	CASSLDYSGSGYEQYF
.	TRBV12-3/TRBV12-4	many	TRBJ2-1	TGTGCCAGCAGACTGAGCTCCTACAATGAGCAGTTCTTC	CASRLSSYNEQFF
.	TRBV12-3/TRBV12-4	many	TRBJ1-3	TGTGCCAGCAGTTTAGCGCGGGAGTTGAGTTACGGAAACACCATATATTTT	CASSLARELSYGNTIYF
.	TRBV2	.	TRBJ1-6	TGTGCCTGTGGCAGAGCGGAGGTTTCACCCCTCCACTTT	CACGRAEVSPLHF
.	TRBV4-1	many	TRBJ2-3	TGCGCCAGCATCAGGACAGCCCTCTCCTCTAGCACAGATACGCAGTATTTT	CASIRTALSSSTDTQYF
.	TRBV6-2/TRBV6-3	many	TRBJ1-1	TGTGCCAGCAGTTATACCGGACCCGACACTGAAGCTTTCTTT	CASSYTGPDTEAFF
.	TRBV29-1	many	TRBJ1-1	TGCAGCGTTAAGCTATCTATAACTGAAGCTTTCTTT	CSVKLSITEAFF
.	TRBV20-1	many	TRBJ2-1	TGCAGTGCCCAAGAGGGGAACAATGAGCAGTTCTTC	CSAQEGNNEQFF
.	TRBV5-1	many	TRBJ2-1	TGCGCCAGCAGCAAAGGGACATCAGCCAGGGAGCAGTTCTTC	CASSKGTSAREQFF
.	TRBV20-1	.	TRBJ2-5	TGCAGTGCTAGAGGAAGGGCGGCCCAGGAGACCCAGTACTTC	CSARGRAAQETQYF
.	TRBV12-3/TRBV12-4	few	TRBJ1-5	TGTGCCAGCAGTTTCGTCAAAACAGGGAATAGCAATCAGCCCCAGCATTTT	CASSFVKTGNSNQPQHF
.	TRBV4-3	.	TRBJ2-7	TGCGCCAGCAGCCAAGATCGGACTCCCTCCTACGAGCAGTACTTC	CASSQDRTPSYEQYF
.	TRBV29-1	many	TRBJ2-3	TGCAGCGTTGGAAGAGGGGATACGCAGTATTTT	CSVGRGDTQYF
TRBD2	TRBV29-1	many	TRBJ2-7	TGCAGCGTGGAACTCCTAGCGGGAGTCTCCTACGAGCAGTACTTC	CSVELLAGVSYEQYF